Listed below are T cell receptor beta chains from one sample, sequenced in a study of identifying expanded T cells in peripheral blood. Produced via immunoSEQ multiplex PCR; TCRdb's table is partial and in-frame only. The data contain approximately 100,000 clones, about 87% of them singletons. Sequenced: blood. The receptors were gathered from a person aged 18 to 75 in good health. Each CDR3 is given with its conserved first and last residue. D genes are given only for firm matches. Where a row states a size, it is once, few, many or the class of an expanded clone; other rows omit it.

>.|TRBJ2-1|TRBV6-1|TRBD2
TGTGCCAGCAGTGAACTAGCGGGGGGTATGAATGAGCAGTTCTTC
CASSELAGGMNEQFF
>.|TRBJ1-4|TRBV6-6|TRBD1
TGTGCCAGCAGCCGACAGGGTCTTGAAAAACTGTTTTTT
CASSRQGLEKLFF
>few|TRBJ1-2|TRBV6-1|.
TGTGCCAGCAGTGAACTTATAGACAGGTTCTATGGCTACACCTTC
CASSELIDRFYGYTF
>.|TRBJ1-2|TRBV30|.
TGTGCCTGGAGTGTAAGCCTACGAAGTGGCTACACCTTC
CAWSVSLRSGYTF
>once|TRBJ2-7|TRBV7-6|TRBD2
TGTGCCAGCAGCCGGACTAGCGGGAGAGGGTTCGAGCAGTACTTC
CASSRTSGRGFEQYF
>.|TRBJ2-7|TRBV7-2|.
TGTGCCAGCAGCTTAGCGGGGAGTTACGAGCAGTACTTC
CASSLAGSYEQYF
>.|TRBJ2-2|TRBV4-3|TRBD1
TGCGCCAGCAGCCAGGGGACAGGGCCTGGCGGGGAGCTGTTTTTT
CASSQGTGPGGELFF
>.|TRBJ2-7|TRBV9|.
TGTGCCAGCAGCGTCGGGGGGCGCGAGCAGTACTTC
CASSVGGREQYF
>.|TRBJ1-4|TRBV2|.
TGTGCCAGCAGTGAAGCGCTTCAGGAACAGGGACGTAGGAAACTGTTTTTT
CASSEALQEQGRRKLFF
>.|TRBJ2-1|TRBV15|TRBD2
TGTGCCACCAGGGGCCATAAGCCTAGCGGGGGGGCGTTGAATGAGCAGTTCTTC
CATRGHKPSGGALNEQFF
>.|TRBJ1-5|TRBV2|.
TGTGCCAGCAGTGGGGGTGGGGGCCAGGGACAGCCCCAGCATTTT
CASSGGGGQGQPQHF
>.|TRBJ2-3|TRBV5-1|.
TGCGCCAGCAATAGGGGCGGGGGCGAGACAGATACGCAGTATTTT
CASNRGGGETDTQYF
>.|TRBJ2-2|TRBV5-1|TRBD1
TGCGCCAGCAGCAGAACCGGGACAGGGGGCACCGGGGAGCTGTTTTTT
CASSRTGTGGTGELFF
>.|TRBJ2-6|TRBV5-4|.
TGCGCCAGCAGCCAAGATACAGGGACTGGGGCCAACGTCCTGACTTTC
CASSQDTGTGANVLTF
>.|TRBJ2-7|TRBV9|TRBD2
TGTGCCAGCAGCGTAGGCGTCACGGGGGGGGCCTACGAGCAGTACTTC
CASSVGVTGGAYEQYF
>.|TRBJ1-1|TRBV27|.
TGTGCCAGCTCCCCCACCGGGGAAAACACTGAAGCTTTCTTT
CASSPTGENTEAFF
>once|TRBJ2-2|TRBV5-1|TRBD1
TGCGCCAGCAGCCGATCCACAGGGGACACCGGGGAGCTGTTTTTT
CASSRSTGDTGELFF
>.|TRBJ2-7|TRBV5-4|TRBD2
TGTGCCAGCAGCGACGGGACTAGCGGCTACGAGCAGTACTTC
CASSDGTSGYEQYF
>few|TRBJ1-4|TRBV2|.
TGTGCCAGCAGATCGGACGGGAAGAATGAAAAACTGTTTTTT
CASRSDGKNEKLFF
>.|TRBJ2-7|TRBV10-3|TRBD2
TGTGCCATCAGTGACATGGGAGGGACCTACGAGCAGTACTTC
CAISDMGGTYEQYF
>.|TRBJ2-7|TRBV4-3|.
TGCGCCAGCAGCCAAGAACTACTTACAGCCTACGAGCAGTACTTC
CASSQELLTAYEQYF
>.|TRBJ2-1|TRBV21-1|.
TGTGCCAGCAGCAAAGTTCCCCTCCTACTAGCGGCCAGCTCCTACAATGAGCAGTTCTTC
CASSKVPLLLAASSYNEQFF
>.|TRBJ2-1|TRBV30|.
TGTGCCTGGAGTGTAGACGGACAATACAATGAGCAGTTCTTC
CAWSVDGQYNEQFF
>.|TRBJ1-1|TRBV18|TRBD1
TGTGCCAGCTCAAGGGACAGGGCCCCCACTGAAGCTTTCTTT
CASSRDRAPTEAFF
>.|TRBJ2-3|TRBV7-2|TRBD2
TGTGCCAGCAGCTTAAGACTAGCAGTGGATACGCAGTATTTT
CASSLRLAVDTQYF
>.|TRBJ1-2|TRBV19|.
TGTGCCAGTAGTCTCGGACCCGGTCGCGGCTACACCTTC
CASSLGPGRGYTF
>.|TRBJ2-3|TRBV2|.
TGTGCCAGCGCTGCGCTAGGTGGGAGAGGGGGACAAAATACGCAGTATTTT
CASAALGGRGGQNTQYF
>once|TRBJ2-7|TRBV7-9|.
TGTGCCAGCGGGGCGACGGGCGAGCAGTACTTC
CASGATGEQYF
>many|TRBJ2-3|TRBV14|.
TGTGCCAGCAGCCCTGACCAAGCCGGAAGCACAGATACGCAGTATTTT
CASSPDQAGSTDTQYF
>.|TRBJ2-3|TRBV5-1|TRBD1
TGCGCCAGCAGCCTCCGGGACAGTCGCACAGATACGCAGTATTTT
CASSLRDSRTDTQYF
>.|TRBJ2-2|TRBV6-5|.
TGTGCCAGCAGCCGTAGGGTTCCCGGGGAGCTGTTTTTT
CASSRRVPGELFF
>.|TRBJ2-1|TRBV20-1|.
TGCAGTGCTGGTCACAATGAGCAGTTCTTC
CSAGHNEQFF
>.|TRBJ2-7|TRBV6-1|.
TGTGCCAGCGTACTATTACAGGTCCACCGCTACGAGCAGTACTTC
CASVLLQVHRYEQYF
>once|TRBJ2-3|TRBV18|TRBD2
TGTGCCAGCTCACCGACTAGCGGCGAAGATACGCAGTATTTT
CASSPTSGEDTQYF
>.|TRBJ2-3|TRBV15|TRBD2
TGTGCCACCAGCAGCGGGAGGGTAGATACGCAGTATTTT
CATSSGRVDTQYF
>few|TRBJ1-5|TRBV2|TRBD1
TGTGCCAGCAGTAAGACAGGGCCAAATCAGCCCCAGCATTTT
CASSKTGPNQPQHF
>.|TRBJ2-5|TRBV4-2|TRBD2
TGTGCCAGCAGCCAATTACTAGCGGGGGGGCGAGAGACCCAGTACTTC
CASSQLLAGGRETQYF
>.|TRBJ1-6|TRBV6-5|.
TGTGCCAGCAGTTACTCGGGGCGAAATTCACCCCTCCACTTT
CASSYSGRNSPLHF
>.|TRBJ2-3|TRBV11-2|TRBD2
TGTGCCAGCAGCTTAACCCTAGCGGGGGTGACAGATACGCAGTATTTT
CASSLTLAGVTDTQYF
>medium-sized|TRBJ2-2|TRBV6-4|.
TGTGCCAGCAGGGAAGGGGTAGACACCGGGGAGCTGTTTTTT
CASREGVDTGELFF
>.|TRBJ2-7|TRBV5-6|.
TGTGCCAGCAGCGGGGTCGAGGGGGGTTACGAGCAGTACTTC
CASSGVEGGYEQYF
>.|TRBJ1-1|TRBV10-3|TRBD1
TGTGCCATCACTCAAACAGGGGGCGCGGGCACTGAAGCTTTCTTT
CAITQTGGAGTEAFF
>.|TRBJ1-6|TRBV10-3|.
TGTGCCGTCAGTCAGACCCACGCGGGGGGTTCACCCCTCCACTTT
CAVSQTHAGGSPLHF
>.|TRBJ1-5|TRBV28|.
TGTGCCAGCAGTTTATTGGATCAGCCCCAGCATTTT
CASSLLDQPQHF
>once|TRBJ2-5|TRBV28|.
TGTGCCAGCAGCGGCAGAGGGGAGAGCCAGTACTTC
CASSGRGESQYF
>.|TRBJ2-7|TRBV7-9|.
TGTGCCAGCAGCCCGGGCTACGAGCAGTACTTC
CASSPGYEQYF
>.|TRBJ2-1|TRBV19|.
TGTGCCAGTAGTATAGTTGGGGGTCAACTCCATGATTTATATGAGCAGTTCTTC
CASSIVGGQLHDLYEQFF
>.|TRBJ1-2|TRBV28|.
TGTGCCAGCAGGGAAGCTAACTATGGCTACACCTTC
CASREANYGYTF
>.|TRBJ2-3|TRBV7-3|TRBD2
TGTGCCAGCAGCCGCGGGGGGGATGGACAGAATTACACAGATACGCAGTATTTT
CASSRGGDGQNYTDTQYF
>.|TRBJ2-3|TRBV18|TRBD1
TGTGCCAGCTCACAACGACAGGGAAACACAGATACGCAGTATTTT
CASSQRQGNTDTQYF
>.|TRBJ1-5|TRBV28|.
TGTGCCAGCGTATCTGTGGGGGAGCCCCAGCATTTT
CASVSVGEPQHF
>.|TRBJ1-2|TRBV28|.
TGTGCCAGCAGACCCCCAGGGCCTACCTATGGCTACACCTTC
CASRPPGPTYGYTF
>.|TRBJ2-3|TRBV21-1|.
TGTGCCAGCAGCAGAGAACGGGACAGGAAATCTATCTCGGCAGATACGCAGTATTTT
CASSRERDRKSISADTQYF
>.|TRBJ1-5|TRBV25-1|TRBD1
TGTGCCAGCAGGGGACAGGGGGTCAATCAGCCCCAGCATTTT
CASRGQGVNQPQHF
>.|TRBJ2-2|TRBV6-5|TRBD1
TGTGCCAGCAGTTCCTCGGGGACAGGGGTGTCCGGGGAGCTGTTTTTT
CASSSSGTGVSGELFF